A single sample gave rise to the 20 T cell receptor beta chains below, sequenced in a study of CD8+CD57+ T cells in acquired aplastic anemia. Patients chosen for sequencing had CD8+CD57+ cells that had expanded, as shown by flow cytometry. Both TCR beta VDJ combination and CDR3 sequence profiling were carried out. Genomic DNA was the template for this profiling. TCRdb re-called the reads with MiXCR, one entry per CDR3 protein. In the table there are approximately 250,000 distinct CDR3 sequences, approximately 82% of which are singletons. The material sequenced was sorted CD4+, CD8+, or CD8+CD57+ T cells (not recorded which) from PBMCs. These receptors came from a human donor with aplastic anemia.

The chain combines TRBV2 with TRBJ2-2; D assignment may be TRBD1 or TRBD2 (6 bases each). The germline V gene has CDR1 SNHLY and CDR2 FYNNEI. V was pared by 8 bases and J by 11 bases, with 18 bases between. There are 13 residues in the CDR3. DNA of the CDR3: TGTGCCAGCGGGGACGGGGGCACAGATGAGCTGTTTTTT. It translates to CASGDGGTDELFF.

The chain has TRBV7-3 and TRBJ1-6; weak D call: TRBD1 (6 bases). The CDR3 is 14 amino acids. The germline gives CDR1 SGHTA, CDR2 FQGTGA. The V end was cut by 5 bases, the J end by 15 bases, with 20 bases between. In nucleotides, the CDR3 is TGTGCCAGCAGCGCGGCCGGGGGGCGCCGACTCCTCCACTTT. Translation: CASSAAGGRRLLHF.

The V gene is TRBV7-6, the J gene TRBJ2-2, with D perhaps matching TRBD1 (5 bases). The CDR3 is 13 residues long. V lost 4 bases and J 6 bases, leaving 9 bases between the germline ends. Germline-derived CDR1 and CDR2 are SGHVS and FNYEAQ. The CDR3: CASSSGPPGELFF. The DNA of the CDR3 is TGTGCCAGCAGCTCAGGGCCCCCCGGGGAGCTGTTTTTT.

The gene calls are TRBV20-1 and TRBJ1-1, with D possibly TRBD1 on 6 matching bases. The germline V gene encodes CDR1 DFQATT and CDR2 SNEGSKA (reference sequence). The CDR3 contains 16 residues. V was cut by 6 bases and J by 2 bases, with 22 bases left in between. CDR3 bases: TGCAGTGCCAGCAGTTATTCGGGACACCACAACACTGAAGCTTTCTTT. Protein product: CSASSYSGHHNTEAFF.

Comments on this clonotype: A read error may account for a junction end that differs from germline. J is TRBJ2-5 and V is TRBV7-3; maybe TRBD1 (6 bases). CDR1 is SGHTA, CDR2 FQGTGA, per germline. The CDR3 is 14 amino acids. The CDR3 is CATSRGSGQETEHF. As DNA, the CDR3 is TGTGCCACCAGCAGGGGCTCCGGCCAAGAGACCGAGCACTTC.

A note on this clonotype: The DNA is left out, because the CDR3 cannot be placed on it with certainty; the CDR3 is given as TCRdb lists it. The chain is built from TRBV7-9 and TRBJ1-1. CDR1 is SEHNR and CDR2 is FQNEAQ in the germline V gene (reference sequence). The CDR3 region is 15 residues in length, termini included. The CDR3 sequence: CARQGSRETQYFGFF.

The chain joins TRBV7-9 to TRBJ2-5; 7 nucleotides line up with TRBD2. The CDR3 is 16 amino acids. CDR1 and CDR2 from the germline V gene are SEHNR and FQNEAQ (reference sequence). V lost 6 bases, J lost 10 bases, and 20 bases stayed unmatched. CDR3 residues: CASRADGGSSPLNQYF. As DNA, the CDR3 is TGTGCCAGCAGGGCCGACGGGGGGAGTTCACCGCTGAACCAGTACTTC.

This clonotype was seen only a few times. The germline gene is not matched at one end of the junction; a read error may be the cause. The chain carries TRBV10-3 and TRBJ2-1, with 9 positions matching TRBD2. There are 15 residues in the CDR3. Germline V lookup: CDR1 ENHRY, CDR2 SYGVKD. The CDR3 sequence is CASSYSASGNDKQFF. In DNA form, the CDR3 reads TGTGCCAGCAGTTACTCTGCTAGCGGGAATGATAAGCAGTTCTTC.

The CDR3 region is CASGDGGTGTEYQYF. The CDR3 DNA reads TGTGCCAGCGGGGACGGGGGCACAGGTACAGAGTACCAGTACTTC. The chain recombines TRBV2 with TRBJ2-5; D tentatively fits TRBD1 or TRBD2 (6 bases each). The V end was cut by 8 bases, the J end by 10 bases, with 26 bases between. The CDR3 loop spans 15 amino acids. The germline V gene encodes CDR1 SNHLY and CDR2 FYNNEI.

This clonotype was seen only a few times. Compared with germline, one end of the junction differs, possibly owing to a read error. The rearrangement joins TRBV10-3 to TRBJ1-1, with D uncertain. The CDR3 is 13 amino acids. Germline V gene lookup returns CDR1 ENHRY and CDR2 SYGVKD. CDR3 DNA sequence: TGTGCCAGCAGTCGGTGGGAGAACACTGAAGCTTTCTTT. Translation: CASSRWENTEAFF.

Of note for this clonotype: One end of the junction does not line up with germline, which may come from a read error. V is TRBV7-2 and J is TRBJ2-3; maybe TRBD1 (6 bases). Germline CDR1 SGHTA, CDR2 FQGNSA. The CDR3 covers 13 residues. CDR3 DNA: TGTGCCAGCAGCGACGGGGTTACAGATGGACAGTTTTTC. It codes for CASSDGVTDGQFF.

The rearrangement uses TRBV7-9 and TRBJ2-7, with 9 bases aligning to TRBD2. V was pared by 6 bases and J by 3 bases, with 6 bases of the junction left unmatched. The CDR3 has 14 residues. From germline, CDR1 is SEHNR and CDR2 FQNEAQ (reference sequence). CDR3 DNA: TGTGCCAGCAGTCAGGGACTAGCCGACTACGAGCAGTACTTC. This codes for CASSQGLADYEQYF.

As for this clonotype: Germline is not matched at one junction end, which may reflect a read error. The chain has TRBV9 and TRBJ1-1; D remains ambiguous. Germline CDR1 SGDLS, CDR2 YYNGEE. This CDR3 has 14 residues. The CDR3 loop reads CASSVFQTPTDTLF. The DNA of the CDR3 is TGTGCCAGCAGCGTATTTCAGACACCCACAGATACGCTCTTT.

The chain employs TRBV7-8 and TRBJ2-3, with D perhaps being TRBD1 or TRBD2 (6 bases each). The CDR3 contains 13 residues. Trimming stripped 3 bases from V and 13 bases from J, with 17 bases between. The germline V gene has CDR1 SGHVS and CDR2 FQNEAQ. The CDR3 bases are TGTGCCAGCAGCTTCGGGGGCGCAGCTACTAAGTATTTT. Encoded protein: CASSFGGAATKYF.

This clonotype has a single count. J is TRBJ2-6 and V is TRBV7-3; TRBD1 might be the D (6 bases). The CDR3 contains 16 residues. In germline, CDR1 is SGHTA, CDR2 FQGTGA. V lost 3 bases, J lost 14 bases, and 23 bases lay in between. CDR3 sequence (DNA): TGTGCCAGCAGCTTCGGGGTTACGGGTGGACAGTTCTTCCTGACTTTC. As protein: CASSFGVTGGQFFLTF.

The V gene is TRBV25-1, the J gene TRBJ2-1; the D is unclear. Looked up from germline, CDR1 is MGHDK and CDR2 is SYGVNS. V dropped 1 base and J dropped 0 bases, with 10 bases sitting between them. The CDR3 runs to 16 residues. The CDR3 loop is CASSEFSTSSYNEQFF. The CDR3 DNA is TGTGCCAGCAGTGAATTTAGCACGAGCTCCTACAATGAGCAGTTCTTC.

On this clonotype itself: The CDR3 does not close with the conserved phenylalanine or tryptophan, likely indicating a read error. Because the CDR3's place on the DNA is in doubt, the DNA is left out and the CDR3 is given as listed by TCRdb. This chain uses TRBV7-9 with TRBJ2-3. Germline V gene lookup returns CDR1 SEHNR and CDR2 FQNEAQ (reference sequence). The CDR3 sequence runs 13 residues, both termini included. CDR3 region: CASSFQRSDTQDE.

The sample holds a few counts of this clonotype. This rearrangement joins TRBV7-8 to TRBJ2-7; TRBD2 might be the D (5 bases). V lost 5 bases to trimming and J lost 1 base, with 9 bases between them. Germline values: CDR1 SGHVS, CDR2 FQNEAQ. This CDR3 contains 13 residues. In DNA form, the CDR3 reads TGTGCCAGCAGCCGCGGACTTTCCTACGAGCAGTACGTC. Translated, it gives CASSRGLSYEQYV.

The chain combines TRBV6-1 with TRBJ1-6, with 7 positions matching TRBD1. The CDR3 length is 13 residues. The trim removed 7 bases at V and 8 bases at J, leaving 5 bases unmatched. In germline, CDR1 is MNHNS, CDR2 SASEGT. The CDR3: CASKFTGDSPLHF. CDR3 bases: TGTGCCAGCAAGTTCACAGGGGATTCACCCCTCCACTTT.

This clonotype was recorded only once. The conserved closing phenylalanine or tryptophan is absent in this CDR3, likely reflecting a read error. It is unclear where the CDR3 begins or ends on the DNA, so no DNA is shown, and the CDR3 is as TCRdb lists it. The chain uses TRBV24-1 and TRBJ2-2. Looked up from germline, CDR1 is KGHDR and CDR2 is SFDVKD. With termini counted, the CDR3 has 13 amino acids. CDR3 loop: CATCAEDTGELLL.